This T cell receptor (beta chain) was sequenced for a study of OX40 agonist ivuxolimab in advanced cancers. Overall study findings and caveats: Low normalized T-cell clonal expansion was also seen in some nonresponders. CD8+ T cells showed, on average, more clonal expansion than CD4+ cells.

As for this clone: What it binds is unknown.

This CDR3 spans 14 amino acids. CDR1 and CDR2 from the germline V gene are MNHEY and SMNVEV (reference sequence). The V gene lost 5 bases and the J gene lost 2 bases, with 9 bases spanning the gap. Only in-frame clones appear in the TCRdb table, and some are missing; sequencing was by immunoSEQ multiplex PCR. The repertoire holds about 67,000 clones, about 80% seen once, with about 5.5% in the top ten. V usage is TRBV27 and J usage is TRBJ2-2; TRBD1 might be the D (6 bases). The receptor was derived from an adult with an advanced solid tumor such as melanoma, head and neck, liver or kidney cancer. The specimen comprised CD4+ or CD8+ T cells sorted from blood, sampled in a trial of the OX40 agonist ivuxolimab. CDR3 DNA sequence: TGTGCCAGCAGTGGCAGGGGTAACACCGGGGAGCTGTTTTTT. It translates to CASSGRGNTGELFF.